This TCR beta chain came from a study of shared clonotypes between healthy human individuals. The naive CD8 population came from CD45RO-negative cells selected for CCR7, without terminally differentiated effector memory CD45RA+ cells. Some clones are missing from TCRdb's copy, which holds only in-frame ones; the method was immunoSEQ multiplex PCR. This sample has roughly 2,000,000 clones, with about 95% found just once. CDR1 is MNHNY, CDR2 SVGAGI, per germline (reference sequence). V gave up 2 bases and J gave up 3 bases; unmatched junction bases: 3. The length of the CDR3 is 14 residues. The sequence came from a young man in good health. V is TRBV6-6 and J is TRBJ1-1, with 7 nucleotides matching TRBD1. The sequenced sample was naive CD8+ T cells sorted from blood. The CDR3 loop is CASSYVGTDTEAFF. In DNA, the CDR3 is TGTGCCAGCAGTTACGTCGGGACAGACACTGAAGCTTTCTTT.